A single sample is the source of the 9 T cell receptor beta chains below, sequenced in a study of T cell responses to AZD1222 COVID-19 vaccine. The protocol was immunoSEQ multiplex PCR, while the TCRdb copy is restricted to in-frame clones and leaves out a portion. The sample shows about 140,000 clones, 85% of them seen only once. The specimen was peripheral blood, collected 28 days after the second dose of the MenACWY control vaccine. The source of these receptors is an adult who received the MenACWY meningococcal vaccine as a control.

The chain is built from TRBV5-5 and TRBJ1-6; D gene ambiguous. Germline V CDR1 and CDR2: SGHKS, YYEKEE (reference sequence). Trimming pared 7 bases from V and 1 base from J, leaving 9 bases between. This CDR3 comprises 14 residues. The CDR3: CASFSGSYNSPLHF. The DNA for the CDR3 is TGTGCCAGCTTTAGTGGTTCCTATAATTCACCCCTCCACTTT.

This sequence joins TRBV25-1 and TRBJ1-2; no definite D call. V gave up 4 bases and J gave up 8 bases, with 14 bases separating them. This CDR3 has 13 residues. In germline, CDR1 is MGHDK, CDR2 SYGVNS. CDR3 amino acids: CASSVRGLEGYTF. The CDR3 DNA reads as TGTGCCAGCAGTGTCCGGGGATTGGAGGGCTACACCTTC.

CDR3 nucleotide sequence: TGTGCCAGCAGTGTCGTAGTGGGACAGGCCAATCTGCATTTT. Its protein product is CASSVVVGQANLHF. The rearrangement uses TRBV27 and TRBJ1-5; 8 bases agree with TRBD1. The germline V gene has CDR1 MNHEY and CDR2 SMNVEV (reference sequence). After removal of 5 bases from V and 15 bases from J, the junction contained 15 bases not matched to a gene. CDR3 length: 14 amino acids.

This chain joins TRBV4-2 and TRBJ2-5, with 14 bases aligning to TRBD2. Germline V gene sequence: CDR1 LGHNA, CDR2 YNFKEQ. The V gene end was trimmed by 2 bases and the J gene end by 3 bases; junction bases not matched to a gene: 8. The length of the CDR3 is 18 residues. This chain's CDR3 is CASSQQGRLAGGEETQYF. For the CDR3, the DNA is TGTGCCAGCAGCCAACAAGGGAGACTAGCGGGGGGGGAAGAGACCCAGTACTTC.

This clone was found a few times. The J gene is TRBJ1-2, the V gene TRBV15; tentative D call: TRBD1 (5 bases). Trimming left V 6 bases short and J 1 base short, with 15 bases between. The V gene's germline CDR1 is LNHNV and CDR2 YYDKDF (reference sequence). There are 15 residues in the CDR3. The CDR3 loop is CATSRSRGHNYGYTF. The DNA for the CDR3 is TGTGCCACCAGTCGGTCAAGGGGCCATAACTATGGCTACACCTTC.

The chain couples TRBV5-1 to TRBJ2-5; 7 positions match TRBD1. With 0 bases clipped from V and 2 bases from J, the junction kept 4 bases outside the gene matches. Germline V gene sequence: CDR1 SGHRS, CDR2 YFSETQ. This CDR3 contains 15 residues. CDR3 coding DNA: TGCGCCAGCAGCTTGGGACAGGGCAAACAAGAGACCCAGTACTTC. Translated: CASSLGQGKQETQYF.

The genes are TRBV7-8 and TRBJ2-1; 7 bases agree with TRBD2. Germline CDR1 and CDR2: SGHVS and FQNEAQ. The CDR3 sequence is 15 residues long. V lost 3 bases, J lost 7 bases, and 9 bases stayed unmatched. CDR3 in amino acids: CASSFPGTIGNEQFF. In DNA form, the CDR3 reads TGTGCCAGCAGCTTCCCGGGGACTATTGGAAATGAGCAGTTCTTC. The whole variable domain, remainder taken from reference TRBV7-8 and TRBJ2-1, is GAGVSQSPRYKVAKRGQDVALRCDPISGHVSLFWYQQALGQGPEFLTYFQNEAQLDKSGLPSDRFFAERPEGSVSTLKIQRTQQEDSAVYLCASSFPGTIGNEQFFGPGTRLTVL.

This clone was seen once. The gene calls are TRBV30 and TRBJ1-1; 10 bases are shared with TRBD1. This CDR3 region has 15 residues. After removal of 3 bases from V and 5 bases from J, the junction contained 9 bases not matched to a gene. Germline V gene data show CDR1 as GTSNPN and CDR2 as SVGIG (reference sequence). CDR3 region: CAWRRDRGRRTEAFF. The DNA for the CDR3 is TGTGCCTGGAGGAGAGACAGGGGGCGCCGGACTGAAGCTTTCTTT.

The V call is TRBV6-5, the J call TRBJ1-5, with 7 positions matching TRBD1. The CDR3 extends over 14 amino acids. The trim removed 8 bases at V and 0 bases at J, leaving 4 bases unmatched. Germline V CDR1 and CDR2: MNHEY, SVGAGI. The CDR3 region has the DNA TGTGCCAGCCAGCGGACAGGTAGCAATCAGCCCCAGCATTTT. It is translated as CASQRTGSNQPQHF.